Sequencing of this T cell receptor (beta chain) was carried out in a study of T cells after yellow fever vaccination (dated 2019 in TCRdb). Some background on the complete study: The SMART-Seq v4 Ultra Low Input RNA kit was used to prepare libraries from fractions with low cell numbers. To follow T-cell clones before and after both primary and booster YFV17D yellow fever vaccination, bulk TCR alpha and beta repertoires underwent longitudinal sequencing. Two healthy male donors made up the cohort, one aged 18 to 30 years and the other aged 30 to 40 years. Blood was drawn at multiple timepoints before and after primary and secondary immunization, with bulk PBMC replicates and cell subsets isolated.

The paper as a whole reports these results and caveats: Compared with the primary T-cell response, the secondary T-cell response was faster but weaker, reaching its peak on day 5 rather than on day 15. Most clones expanded after primary vaccination (approximately 95% of CD4 and roughly 90% of CD8) were re-detected after the booster, suggesting that broad memory maintenance occurred. A small share of clonotypes was detected in both CD4 and CD8 compartments, with the overlap likely arising from convergent recombination. Computational filtering was needed because FACS-sorted repertoires could contain abundant contaminating clonotypes from the bulk population. Because only a couple of donors were included in the study, the extent to which the findings can be generalized is limited.

The meaning of the sample's treatment or condition label: live attenuated yellow fever vaccine strain. PBMCs were isolated from peripheral blood using a standard Ficoll-Paque protocol. CD4 and CD8 T-cell fractions were isolated with Dynabeads CD4 and CD8 positive selection kits. TriZol was used to extract RNA from bulk PBMCs, from CD4 and CD8 fractions, and from dextramer-positive and dextramer-negative fractions. Details on this clonotype: Its antigen specificity is not known. Per-nucleotide qualities are absent, and no much larger clonotype sits a single base away.

TCR cDNA was made using 5'RACE template switching, a step that added a universal primer site and unique molecular identifiers. cDNA synthesis was primed from both the TCR alpha and TCR beta constant segments. Two PCR steps were used to amplify libraries, with sample barcodes and sequencing adapters being added in the second step. Sequencing of libraries was performed on Illumina HiSeq 2500 (2x100 bp) or NovaSeq (2x150 bp). From the authors' description of their analysis: MIGEC was used to demultiplex reads and collapse the reads into UMI consensus sequences, and MiXCR was used for V(D)J alignment. Using edgeR on replicate PBMC samples, clonotypes were called vaccine-responding if FDR was below 0.01 and the log2 fold change was above 5 up to day 15. CD4 or CD8 identity was assigned to each bulk clonotype according to whether the clonotype was present at higher abundance in the sequenced CD4 repertoire or the sequenced CD8 repertoire. TCRdb reran the public reads through fastp at Q25 and MiXCR, keeping productive beta chains. Rows matching on CDR3 protein sequence are summarized as one entry with the most common DNA and genes. These V and J calls are TCRdb output, not the study's own analysis. The sample has tens of thousands of distinct CDR3 sequences on record, almost 8% of them singletons. About two fifths of the sample belongs to the ten largest clones.

The sequences come from CD8+ T cells sorted from PBMCs, collected on the day of the yellow fever booster vaccination. The sequence derives from a man in his thirties or forties who received the YFV17D yellow fever vaccine.

The CDR3 region: CASSLSEWLANEQFF. The DNA is as follows: TGTGCCAGCAGTTTGTCGGAGTGGCTCGCCAATGAGCAGTTCTTC. Recombination joined TRBV6-2 or TRBV6-3 with TRBJ2-1, with the D gene call left open. The CDR3 contains 15 residues, cysteine and phenylalanine counted. Just the 45-base CDR3 DNA is kept, in frame starting at base 1. In the germline V gene, CDR1 corresponds to MNHEY and CDR2 to SVGEGT. Deletion took 4 bases off V and 6 bases off J, with a span of 16 bases between the germline ends.